The 3 T cell receptor beta chains presented below share a single source sample, sequenced in a study of tissue T cells after allogeneic stem cell transplantation (dated by TCRdb to between 2021 and 2023). Reading the label with the study, this specimen's time point is: mouse harvest day 14 after allogeneic transplant. Mouse grafts consisting of 10^7 T-cell-depleted bone marrow cells combined with 10^6 splenic CD5+ T cells were administered by tail vein injection. Libraries were constructed by the immunoSEQ multiplex PCR assay. TCRdb re-hosts the immuneACCESS table, in-frame sequences only. Its copies lack some clones; in the studies checked, an unresolved V gene accounts for under half of them, and the cause for the rest is not known. The sample has 4,000 to 5,000 clones on record, approximately 41% of them singletons. The ten biggest clones cover about 23% of the sample. The specimen was gut tissue. The receptors derive from a female BALB/c mouse given C57BL/6 T cells with graft-versus-host disease after an allogeneic hematopoietic cell transplant.

This clone was counted only a few times. Gene names are mouse gene names. The read comes to an end 1 residue before the CDR3 does, leaving the germline J gene to fill in the end. The chain combines TRBV26 with TRBJ1-2; the D is unclear. With 0 bases removed from V and 4 bases from J, the gap between germline ends came to 6 bases. The CDR3 is made up of 13 amino acids. Germline CDR1 is KGHPV and CDR2 is FQNQEV (reference sequence). CDR3 DNA (partial): TGTGCCAGCAGTCTGTCGGCGAGCTCCGACTACACC. It translates to CASSLSASSDYT. The whole CDR3 reads CASSLSASSDYTF. The complete variable domain, with remaining parts taken from reference TRBV26 and TRBJ1-2, reads NSKVIQTPRYLVKGQGQKAKMRCIPEKGHPVVFWYQQNKNNEFKFLINFQNQEVLQQIDMTEKRFSAECPSNSPCSLEIQSSEAGDSALYLCASSLSASSDYTFGSGTRLLVI.

This clone is medium-sized. Germline and genes: mouse. The read halts 1 residue ahead of the CDR3 end, with the missing end drawn from the germline J gene. The rearrangement joins TRBV12-1 to TRBJ1-1; no definite D call. V lost 1 base to trimming and J lost 1 base, with 0 bases between them. From germline, CDR1 is SGHSN and CDR2 HYEKVE. This CDR3 has 11 residues. CDR3 in amino acids: CASSLNTEVFF. The sequenced part of the CDR3 DNA is TGTGCCAGCTCTCTAAACACAGAAGTCTTC.

With respect to this clone: Each gene name is a mouse one. Sequencing ends 1 residue short of the CDR3 end; the germline J gene provides the rest. The chain is built from TRBV26 and TRBJ2-3; D is undetermined. V was trimmed by 3 bases and J by 0 bases, leaving 7 bases between them. The CDR3 covers 14 residues. The germline CDR1 and CDR2 sequences are KGHPV and FQNQEV (reference sequence). The CDR3 protein is CASSLGSSAETLYF. Partial CDR3 DNA: TGTGCCAGCAGTCTAGGCAGTAGTGCAGAAACGCTGTAT.